The 23 T cell receptor beta chains presented below share a single source sample, sequenced in a study of T cells in Graves' hyperthyroidism and ophthalmopathy. The TCR beta CDR3 regions underwent amplification using RNA transcripts as the source. RT-PCR in the first round (using the HTBI primer set) targeted the TCR CDR3. TCRdb called the multiplex PCR reads again in MiXCR, with one record for every CDR3 protein. The data hold hundreds of thousands of distinct CDR3 sequences, with over 12% observed a single time. Sequenced: blood. The receptors derive from a middle-aged man with Graves' ophthalmopathy.

The CDR3: CASSRTGVGANVLTF. The CDR3 nucleotides read TGTGCCAGCAGCCGAACAGGGGTCGGGGCCAACGTCCTGACTTTC. The rearrangement joins TRBV7-8 to TRBJ2-6; 7 bases are a match to TRBD1. Unmatched junction bases numbered 5, after V lost 5 bases and J lost 4 bases. The germline CDR1 and CDR2 sequences are SGHVS and FQNEAQ. The CDR3 runs to 15 residues.

This clonotype was seen repeatedly, ten times or more. The V gene is TRBV29-1, the J gene TRBJ2-3; tentatively, D is TRBD2 (5 bases). This CDR3 contains 14 residues. With 7 bases removed from V and 2 bases from J, the gap between germline ends came to 16 bases. Germline CDR1 is SQVTM and CDR2 is ANQGSEA. Here the CDR3 reads CSAEGASFTDTQYF. The CDR3 region has the DNA TGCAGCGCTGAGGGCGCGTCCTTCACAGATACGCAGTATTTT.

The table lists this clonotype with many counts. The chain uses TRBV7-8 and TRBJ2-3; 9 nucleotides agree with TRBD2. The CDR3 spans 14 residues. Germline V gene lookup returns CDR1 SGHVS and CDR2 FQNEAQ. With V trimmed by 3 bases and J by 6 bases, 4 bases remained unmatched. CDR3 sequence (DNA): TGTGCCAGCAGCTTGGGACTAGCCTCTGATACGCAGTATTTT. It is translated as CASSLGLASDTQYF.

Only a few counts were recorded for this clonotype. The CDR3 DNA is TGTGCCAGCAGCACCAACAGGGGGACCACAGATACGCAGTATTTT. It translates to CASSTNRGTTDTQYF. The chain recombines TRBV7-8 with TRBJ2-3, with TRBD1 matching 8 bases. The length of the CDR3 is 15 residues. After removal of 5 bases from V and 2 bases from J, the junction contained 6 bases not matched to a gene. CDR1 is SGHVS, CDR2 FQNEAQ, per germline. Together with reference TRBV7-8 and TRBJ2-3, the CDR3 gives the full variable domain: GAGVSQSPRYKVAKRGQDVALRCDPISGHVSLFWYQQALGQGPEFLTYFQNEAQLDKSGLPSDRFFAERPEGSVSTLKIQRTQQEDSAVYLCASSTNRGTTDTQYFGPGTRLTVL.

This clonotype has a handful of counts. The CDR3 reads CSARDLEGGPPGELFF. The DNA for the CDR3 is TGCAGTGCTAGAGATCTAGAGGGAGGGCCCCCCGGGGAGCTGTTTTTT. The gene calls are TRBV20-1 and TRBJ2-2, with TRBD2 matching over 7 bases. This CDR3 spans 16 amino acids. Per the germline V gene, CDR1 is DFQATT and CDR2 is SNEGSKA (reference sequence). The J segment lost 6 bases and the V segment lost 0 bases, leaving 10 bases of the junction unmatched.

This clonotype was recorded many times. The rearrangement links TRBV7-3 to TRBJ1-1; the D gene is possibly TRBD1 (5 bases). This CDR3 contains 13 residues. V was clipped by 5 bases and J by 11 bases, with 18 bases between them. Germline CDR1 is SGHTA and CDR2 is FQGTGA. CDR3 sequence (DNA): TGTGCCAGCAGCCCGGGGCAGGGCCAGGATGCTTTCTTT. Its translation: CASSPGQGQDAFF.

The chain joins TRBV7-9 to TRBJ1-2; 7 bases line up with TRBD1. Unmatched junction bases numbered 7, after V lost 5 bases and J lost 4 bases. This CDR3 has 14 residues. Germline values: CDR1 SEHNR, CDR2 FQNEAQ (reference sequence). The CDR3 loop is CASSAPTGTYGYTF. In DNA form, the CDR3 reads TGTGCCAGCAGCGCCCCGACAGGGACCTATGGCTACACCTTC. The variable domain in full, with the rest retrieved from reference TRBV7-9 and TRBJ1-2, is DTGVSQNPRHKITKRGQNVTFRCDPISEHNRLYWYRQTLGQGPEFLTYFQNEAQLEKSRLLSDRFSAERPKGSFSTLEIQRTEQGDSAMYLCASSAPTGTYGYTFGSGTRLTVV.

This clonotype was picked up a small number of times. The chain has TRBV4-1 and TRBJ2-7; D remains unclear. CDR3 size: 14 residues. CDR1 MGHRA and CDR2 YSYEKL come from the germline V gene. The V end lost 4 bases, the J end lost 0 bases, and 10 bases lay between the germline ends. The CDR3 bases are TGCGCCAGCAGCCCCGTGAGGAGCTCCTACGAGCAGTACTTC. Protein product: CASSPVRSSYEQYF.

The chain uses TRBV29-1 and TRBJ2-1, with TRBD2 matching 15 bases. CDR1 and CDR2 from the germline V gene are SQVTM and ANQGSEA. The CDR3 length is 17 residues. V trimming: 6 bases; J trimming: 0 bases; junction bases outside the gene matches: 6. CDR3 region: CSVGGTSGGSSYNEQFF. CDR3 DNA: TGCAGCGTAGGGGGGACTAGCGGGGGGAGCTCCTACAATGAGCAGTTCTTC.

This chain joins TRBV6-1 and TRBJ1-1; 8 bases fit TRBD1. The CDR3 is 14 amino acids. Germline V lookup: CDR1 MNHNS, CDR2 SASEGT. The J segment lost 4 bases and the V segment lost 6 bases, leaving 7 bases of the junction unmatched. CDR3 nucleotide sequence: TGTGCCAGCAGCCAGACAGGGGATGGCACTGAAGCTTTCTTT. This sequence encodes CASSQTGDGTEAFF.

This clonotype has a count of ten or more. The V call is TRBV12-3 or TRBV12-4, the J call TRBJ1-2, with D unclear. The CDR3 spans 12 residues. Trimming took 7 bases from V and 6 from J, leaving 12 bases between them. CDR3: CASNGRRDGYTF. In DNA form, the CDR3 reads TGTGCCAGCAACGGACGGAGGGATGGCTACACCTTC.

This chain connects TRBV7-6 to TRBJ1-3, with TRBD1 matching over 7 bases. With 3 bases clipped from V and 0 bases from J, the junction kept 5 bases outside the gene matches. Germline CDR1 reads SGHVS; CDR2 reads FNYEAQ. The length of the CDR3 is 16 residues. The CDR3 is CASSLGQTGSGNTIYF. The CDR3 DNA sequence: TGTGCCAGCAGCTTGGGACAGACAGGCTCTGGAAACACCATATATTTT.

With regard to this clonotype: A much larger clonotype is one base distant, so this may be a read error. This sequence joins TRBV7-6 and TRBJ1-5; D might be TRBD1 (5 bases). V lost 2 bases and J 4 bases, leaving 18 bases between the germline ends. The CDR3 is 17 amino acids. In germline, CDR1 is SGHVS, CDR2 FNYEAQ. CDR3 in DNA: TGTGCCAGCAGCTTATGCGAAGCGGGGGGTAGGAATCAGCCCCAGCATTTT. Translation: CASSLCEAGGRNQPQHF.

This clonotype was picked up many times. This chain uses TRBV20-1 with TRBJ2-1; the D gene is possibly TRBD2 (6 bases). Germline values: CDR1 DFQATT, CDR2 SNEGSKA (reference sequence). Trimming pared 5 bases from V and 1 base from J, leaving 21 bases between. The CDR3 length is 17 residues. The CDR3 nucleotides are TGCAGTGCTCCGAAAATGGGGATAGCGGAGTCCTACAATGAGCAGTTCTTC. Its protein is CSAPKMGIAESYNEQFF.

This clonotype has just a few counts. J is TRBJ1-6 and V is TRBV5-8; 7 bases align to TRBD1. CDR1 is SGHTS and CDR2 is YDEGEE in the germline V gene. This CDR3 region has 16 residues. The V and J ends lost 4 bases and 6 bases, in that order; junction bases with no gene match: 10. The CDR3 DNA reads TGTGCCAGCAGCCTGACCCTCCCAGGGGGTAATTCACCCCTCCACTTT. Amino acids: CASSLTLPGGNSPLHF. The full variable domain, rest sourced from reference TRBV5-8 and TRBJ1-6, is EAGVTQSPTHLIKTRGQQATLRCSPISGHTSVYWYQQALGLGLQFLLWYDEGEERNRGNFPPRFSGRQFPNYSSELNVNALELEDSALYLCASSLTLPGGNSPLHFGNGTRLTVT.

The J gene is TRBJ2-1, the V gene TRBV3-1, with 15 nucleotides matching TRBD2. This CDR3 is 15 amino acids long. Germline trimming cut 5 bases from V and 9 bases from J; bases unmatched to any gene: 5. Germline V gene lookup returns CDR1 LGHDT and CDR2 YNNKEL (reference sequence). The CDR3 spells CASSSRTSGRGEQFF. CDR3 nucleotides: TGTGCCAGCAGCTCTCGGACTAGCGGGAGGGGTGAGCAGTTCTTC.

This clonotype was seen many times. The chain uses TRBV18 and TRBJ2-7, with 9 bases matching TRBD1. The CDR3 is 16 residues long. Germline V lookup: CDR1 KGHSH, CDR2 LQKENI. Trimming took 2 bases from V and 4 from J; bases not matched to a gene: 9. DNA for the CDR3: TGTGCCAGCTCACCAGAGCGCGGGACAGGGCAATACGAGCAGTACTTC. This gives the protein CASSPERGTGQYEQYF.

Ten or more counts support this clonotype. The J gene is TRBJ2-7, the V gene TRBV11-1; 7 positions match TRBD2. V dropped 4 bases and J dropped 9; count of bases not matched to a gene: 6. The CDR3 extends over 12 amino acids. Germline CDR1 SGHAT, CDR2 FQDESV (reference sequence). The CDR3 DNA follows: TGTGCCAGCAGCTCGGGGCGGGAGCGGCAGTACTTC. This gives the protein CASSSGRERQYF.

The chain carries TRBV6-1 and TRBJ1-4, with TRBD1 as a possible D gene (6 bases). Trimming removed 5 bases from V and 13 bases from J, with 17 bases in between. The CDR3 runs to 13 residues. The germline V gene has CDR1 MNHNS and CDR2 SASEGT. The CDR3 DNA reads TGTGCCAGCAGTCCGCACAGGGAGGGGAGACTGTTTTTT. This encodes CASSPHREGRLFF.

This clonotype was seen a few times. The rearrangement links TRBV6-7 to TRBJ2-5, with 8 positions matching TRBD1. TRBV6-7 is an ORF; its function is uncertain. CDR3 size: 16 residues. Losses at the gene ends were 2 bases for V and 2 bases for J; bases not matched to a gene: 7. The CDR3 DNA is TGTGCCAGCAGTTACCAGGGGGCAGGAGGGCAAGAGACCCAGTACTTC. It is translated as CASSYQGAGGQETQYF.

This clonotype was recorded a few times. The chain combines TRBV9 with TRBJ2-1; D possibly uses TRBD1 or TRBD2 (6 bases each). CDR3 length equals 15 residues. The germline V gene has CDR1 SGDLS and CDR2 YYNGEE. V lost 3 bases to trimming and J lost 4 bases, with 14 bases between them. The CDR3 coding sequence is TGTGCCAGCAGCGCAAAAAGGGGGGTTTACAATGAGCAGTTCTTC. Its protein is CASSAKRGVYNEQFF. Together with reference TRBV9 and TRBJ2-1, the CDR3 gives the full variable domain: DSGVTQTPKHLITATGQRVTLRCSPRSGDLSVYWYQQSLDQGLQFLIQYYNGEERAKGNILERFSAQQFPDLHSELNLSSLELGDSALYFCASSAKRGVYNEQFFGPGTRLTVL.

The table lists this clonotype with a few counts. CDR3 protein: CASSSGIGYTQYF. The CDR3 nucleotides read TGTGCCAGCAGCTCGGGCATAGGATATACGCAGTATTTT. The chain joins TRBV7-2 to TRBJ2-3; D not certain. Trimming took off 4 bases at V and 7 bases at J, with 12 bases between the two ends. CDR3 size: 13 residues. Per the germline V gene, CDR1 is SGHTA and CDR2 is FQGNSA.

In its sample, this clonotype was seen many times. The chain carries TRBV20-1 and TRBJ1-2, with 8 positions matching TRBD1. Germline V gene data show CDR1 as DFQATT and CDR2 as SNEGSKA (reference sequence). This CDR3 has 13 amino acids. Trimming cost V 4 bases and J 2 bases; bases outside gene matches: 3. The CDR3 here is CSAKDRENYGYTF. CDR3 nucleotide sequence: TGCAGTGCTAAGGACAGGGAGAACTATGGCTACACCTTC.